These T cell receptor beta chains were read from a single sample in a study of radiotherapy plus CTLA-4 blockade in lung cancer. Here immunoSEQ multiplex PCR was the method, and the copy in TCRdb shows in-frame clones only, minus some. Of tens of thousands of clones in the sample, roughly 60% were seen once. Here the sequenced sample was peripheral blood, taken from a patient treated with radiotherapy plus ipilimumab. The source is a human donor with non-small cell lung cancer who had a partial response to radiotherapy plus ipilimumab. The CDR3 runs from the conserved cysteine through the conserved F or W. The D gene is left open where the match is weak. A clone size is listed for some rows: how often the clone was seen (once, few, many), or a class if it is expanded.

v_gene: TRBV5-1
abundance: many
d_gene: TRBD1
j_gene: TRBJ1-4
CDR3nt: TGCGCCAGCAGCTTCCTCGGGACAGGGGACGGGGGTGAAAAACTGTTTTTT
CDR3aa: CASSFLGTGDGGEKLFF

v_gene: TRBV19
abundance: NA
d_gene: NA
j_gene: TRBJ1-1
CDR3nt: TGTGCCAGTAGTATACCCACAGGGAGCACTGAAGCTTTCTTT
CDR3aa: CASSIPTGSTEAFF

v_gene: TRBV6-6
abundance: few
d_gene: NA
j_gene: TRBJ2-1
CDR3nt: TGTGCCAGCAGTTATCAGGGAAACTACAATGAGCAGTTCTTC
CDR3aa: CASSYQGNYNEQFF

v_gene: TRBV19
abundance: NA
d_gene: TRBD2
j_gene: TRBJ2-5
CDR3nt: TGTGCCAGTAGTATAACGCGGGGGGGTGGTAGGCGAGAGACCCAGTACTTC
CDR3aa: CASSITRGGGRRETQYF

v_gene: TRBV6-6
abundance: many
d_gene: NA
j_gene: TRBJ1-1
CDR3nt: TGTGCCAGCAGTGAGTCGGGGCCGGGGGTAACTGAAGCTTTCTTT
CDR3aa: CASSESGPGVTEAFF

v_gene: TRBV10-2
abundance: NA
d_gene: NA
j_gene: TRBJ2-2
CDR3nt: TGCGCCAGCAGTGCCCCGACAGACCGGATTAACACCGGGGAGCTGTTTTTT
CDR3aa: CASSAPTDRINTGELFF

v_gene: TRBV30
abundance: once
d_gene: NA
j_gene: TRBJ1-1
CDR3nt: TGTGCCTGGAGTGCCCCGCTAGCAGGGGCGGGTGAAGCTTTCTTT
CDR3aa: CAWSAPLAGAGEAFF

v_gene: TRBV2
abundance: NA
d_gene: TRBD1
j_gene: TRBJ1-1
CDR3nt: TGTGCCAGCGGGCGTGAGGCCCGAACAGGGGGACGAAGGACTGAAGCTTTCTTT
CDR3aa: CASGREARTGGRRTEAFF

v_gene: TRBV7-2
abundance: NA
d_gene: TRBD2
j_gene: TRBJ2-5
CDR3nt: TGTGCCAGCAGCTTAAAAAGCGGGGGCGCACTAGGGACCCAGTACTTC
CDR3aa: CASSLKSGGALGTQYF

v_gene: TRBV27
abundance: NA
d_gene: NA
j_gene: TRBJ2-1
CDR3nt: TGTGCCAGCAGTTTATCAGGACAATACAATGAGCAGTTCTTC
CDR3aa: CASSLSGQYNEQFF

v_gene: TRBV2
abundance: once
d_gene: TRBD1
j_gene: TRBJ1-1
CDR3nt: TGTGCCAGCAGTCGGGACAGGGGGTCGAACACTGAAGCTTTCTTT
CDR3aa: CASSRDRGSNTEAFF

v_gene: TRBV10-1
abundance: NA
d_gene: NA
j_gene: TRBJ2-3
CDR3nt: TGCGCCAGCAGTGAGTCCTGGGGCGGGGGCACAGATACGCAGTATTTT
CDR3aa: CASSESWGGGTDTQYF

v_gene: TRBV7-9
abundance: large
d_gene: NA
j_gene: TRBJ1-2
CDR3nt: TGTGCCAGCAGCTTCTGGGACACCCGAAGTACCTTC
CDR3aa: CASSFWDTRSTF

v_gene: TRBV9
abundance: once
d_gene: NA
j_gene: TRBJ2-3
CDR3nt: TGTGCCAGCAGCTCTCAGGCAGATACGCAGTATTTT
CDR3aa: CASSSQADTQYF

v_gene: TRBV30
abundance: NA
d_gene: NA
j_gene: TRBJ2-3
CDR3nt: TGTGCCTGGATAAAAGGGAGTAGCACAGATACGCAGTATTTT
CDR3aa: CAWIKGSSTDTQYF

v_gene: TRBV29-1
abundance: NA
d_gene: NA
j_gene: TRBJ2-7
CDR3nt: TGCAGCGGACAGGACCAAACCTACGAGCAGTACTTC
CDR3aa: CSGQDQTYEQYF

v_gene: TRBV10-3
abundance: NA
d_gene: TRBD2
j_gene: TRBJ2-7
CDR3nt: TGTGCCATCAGTGAGGGGGGGAGGGTAGCGGGGGAGGGGGACGAGCAGTACTTC
CDR3aa: CAISEGGRVAGEGDEQYF

v_gene: TRBV6-1
abundance: once
d_gene: NA
j_gene: TRBJ2-7
CDR3nt: TGTGCCAGCAGCGTAACAGGGATCTCCTACGAGCAGTACTTC
CDR3aa: CASSVTGISYEQYF

v_gene: TRBV2
abundance: NA
d_gene: TRBD1
j_gene: TRBJ2-1
CDR3nt: TGTGCCAGCAGCCAAGGGACAGATAGCAAGCAGTTCTTC
CDR3aa: CASSQGTDSKQFF

v_gene: TRBV6-5
abundance: few
d_gene: TRBD1
j_gene: TRBJ1-2
CDR3nt: TGTGCCAGCAGGCATGGACAGGGGGCCGGCTACACCTTC
CDR3aa: CASRHGQGAGYTF

v_gene: TRBV7-9
abundance: NA
d_gene: NA
j_gene: TRBJ1-2
CDR3nt: TGTGCCAGCAGCTTAATGGGACTGGCGGATGGCTACACCTTC
CDR3aa: CASSLMGLADGYTF

v_gene: TRBV6-6
abundance: NA
d_gene: NA
j_gene: TRBJ1-6
CDR3nt: TGTGCCAGCAGTTACGGGGGCGGTTCACCCCTCCACTTT
CDR3aa: CASSYGGGSPLHF

v_gene: TRBV7-3
abundance: NA
d_gene: TRBD1
j_gene: TRBJ1-1
CDR3nt: TGTGCCAGCAGCTTAAATGGGCGGCAGGGGGCCGGTGCTTTCTTT
CDR3aa: CASSLNGRQGAGAFF

v_gene: TRBV7-7
abundance: few
d_gene: NA
j_gene: TRBJ2-2
CDR3nt: TGTGCTAGCAGTTACAGTGACACCGGGGAGCTGTTTTTT
CDR3aa: CASSYSDTGELFF

v_gene: TRBV7-2
abundance: NA
d_gene: TRBD1
j_gene: TRBJ2-7
CDR3nt: TGTGCCAGCAGCTTAGCGGGGACAGCTAACTACGAGCAGTACTTC
CDR3aa: CASSLAGTANYEQYF

v_gene: TRBV6-5
abundance: once
d_gene: NA
j_gene: TRBJ2-3
CDR3nt: TGTGCCAGCACCTACCCGGGGACAGATACGCAGTATTTT
CDR3aa: CASTYPGTDTQYF

v_gene: TRBV9
abundance: NA
d_gene: TRBD2
j_gene: TRBJ2-1
CDR3nt: TGTGCCAGCAGCGCGGCTCTGGTACTAGCGGGGGGGGATGAGCAGTTCTTC
CDR3aa: CASSAALVLAGGDEQFF

v_gene: TRBV29-1
abundance: NA
d_gene: NA
j_gene: TRBJ1-4
CDR3nt: TGCAGCGCCGCGGAGTATAATGAAAAACTGTTTTTT
CDR3aa: CSAAEYNEKLFF

v_gene: TRBV7-8
abundance: few
d_gene: NA
j_gene: TRBJ2-5
CDR3nt: TGTGCCAGCAGCTTAGCTCGGGGCGGGACTTCGGAGACCCAGTACTTC
CDR3aa: CASSLARGGTSETQYF

v_gene: TRBV10-3
abundance: few
d_gene: NA
j_gene: TRBJ1-1
CDR3nt: TGTGCCATCAATAGGCAGGAGAGGGCTGAAGCTTTCTTT
CDR3aa: CAINRQERAEAFF

v_gene: TRBV11-2
abundance: NA
d_gene: NA
j_gene: TRBJ1-6
CDR3nt: TGTGCCAGCAGCTTAGATGAGGGTTCCCTCCACTTT
CDR3aa: CASSLDEGSLHF

v_gene: TRBV5-4
abundance: NA
d_gene: TRBD1
j_gene: TRBJ2-5
CDR3nt: TGTGCCAGCAGCTCCGGACAGGGTAGGGAGACCCAGTACTTC
CDR3aa: CASSSGQGRETQYF

v_gene: TRBV18
abundance: NA
d_gene: TRBD2
j_gene: TRBJ2-2
CDR3nt: TGTGCCAGCTCACGGACCGGGACTAGCGCGGCCGGGGAGCTGTTTTTT
CDR3aa: CASSRTGTSAAGELFF

v_gene: TRBV5-4
abundance: NA
d_gene: TRBD2
j_gene: TRBJ2-2
CDR3nt: TGTGCCAGCAGCCTCGGACTAGCGGGAGCCACCGGGGAGCTGTTTTTT
CDR3aa: CASSLGLAGATGELFF

v_gene: TRBV6-5
abundance: NA
d_gene: NA
j_gene: TRBJ1-2
CDR3nt: TGTGCCAGCAATACAGGAGCCTATGGCTACACCTTC
CDR3aa: CASNTGAYGYTF

v_gene: TRBV7-2
abundance: NA
d_gene: TRBD2
j_gene: TRBJ2-5
CDR3nt: TGTGCCAGCAGCTTAGGACCCCCGGCGGGGGGGTACCAAGAGACCCAGTACTTC
CDR3aa: CASSLGPPAGGYQETQYF

v_gene: TRBV6-7
abundance: NA
d_gene: NA
j_gene: TRBJ2-7
CDR3nt: TGTGCCAGCAGTGGGGCCGTTGGTAGGGCCCTCTACGAGCAGTACTTC
CDR3aa: CASSGAVGRALYEQYF

v_gene: TRBV2
abundance: NA
d_gene: TRBD1
j_gene: TRBJ2-2
CDR3nt: TGTGCCAGCAGTGTACAGGGGCCGCACACCGGGGAGCTGTTTTTT
CDR3aa: CASSVQGPHTGELFF

v_gene: TRBV30
abundance: NA
d_gene: NA
j_gene: TRBJ1-4
CDR3nt: TGTGCCTGGAGTTTGAAAGGCGGGCACGAAAAACTGTTTTTT
CDR3aa: CAWSLKGGHEKLFF

v_gene: TRBV12-5
abundance: NA
d_gene: TRBD1
j_gene: TRBJ2-6
CDR3nt: TGTGCTAGTGGTTTGGGGGACAGGGGAACCGGGGCCAACGTCCTGACTTTC
CDR3aa: CASGLGDRGTGANVLTF

v_gene: TRBV30
abundance: medium-sized
d_gene: NA
j_gene: TRBJ1-5
CDR3nt: TGTGCCTGGAGTACCCTCTCCCCGGGGGGAGGCCAGCCCCAGCATTTT
CDR3aa: CAWSTLSPGGGQPQHF

v_gene: TRBV6-5
abundance: NA
d_gene: NA
j_gene: TRBJ1-4
CDR3nt: TGTGCCAGCAGTTCTGTAGGGAGGCCCTCTGAAAAACTGTTTTTT
CDR3aa: CASSSVGRPSEKLFF

v_gene: TRBV29-1
abundance: NA
d_gene: TRBD1
j_gene: TRBJ1-1
CDR3nt: TGCAGCGTCGCAGCCGGGACAGGGCCCAAGGGGGCTTTCTTT
CDR3aa: CSVAAGTGPKGAFF

v_gene: TRBV5-6
abundance: NA
d_gene: TRBD2
j_gene: TRBJ2-7
CDR3nt: TGTGCCAGCAGCCAACCGGGACTAGCCTACGAGCAGTACTTC
CDR3aa: CASSQPGLAYEQYF

v_gene: TRBV27
abundance: NA
d_gene: TRBD2
j_gene: TRBJ2-3
CDR3nt: TGTGCCAGCAGTTTCCGGCTAGCGGGAGGCCCAGATACGCAGTATTTT
CDR3aa: CASSFRLAGGPDTQYF

v_gene: TRBV7-2
abundance: many
d_gene: NA
j_gene: TRBJ1-2
CDR3nt: TGTGCCAGCAGTACTACCGGATCCTATGGCTACACCTTC
CDR3aa: CASSTTGSYGYTF

v_gene: TRBV11-2
abundance: NA
d_gene: NA
j_gene: TRBJ2-2
CDR3nt: TGTGCCAGCAGCTTACTGGAGGCGGAAAAGCTGTTTTTT
CDR3aa: CASSLLEAEKLFF

v_gene: TRBV6-5
abundance: once
d_gene: TRBD2
j_gene: TRBJ2-7
CDR3nt: TGTGCCAGCAGAAAACTAGCGGGAGGGGACTACGAGCAGTACTTC
CDR3aa: CASRKLAGGDYEQYF

v_gene: TRBV13
abundance: NA
d_gene: NA
j_gene: TRBJ2-3
CDR3nt: TGTGCCAGCAGCCTTAGGTGGCGGGGGCAAGCAGATACGCAGTATTTT
CDR3aa: CASSLRWRGQADTQYF

v_gene: TRBV5-1
abundance: NA
d_gene: TRBD2
j_gene: TRBJ2-3
CDR3nt: TGCGCCAGCAGCTTGGGTAGCGGGGGGGCCTTAGATACGCAGTATTTT
CDR3aa: CASSLGSGGALDTQYF

v_gene: TRBV27
abundance: few
d_gene: TRBD1
j_gene: TRBJ1-6
CDR3nt: TGTGCCAGCAGTTGGGGGCTCCCGGGACAGGCCTATAATTCACCCCTCCACTTT
CDR3aa: CASSWGLPGQAYNSPLHF

v_gene: TRBV11-3
abundance: once
d_gene: NA
j_gene: TRBJ2-7
CDR3nt: TGTGCCAGCAGCTTAAAGCCCCACAGACCCTACTACGAGCAGTACTTC
CDR3aa: CASSLKPHRPYYEQYF

v_gene: TRBV6-5
abundance: NA
d_gene: NA
j_gene: TRBJ1-2
CDR3nt: TGTGCCAGCAAACTTGGGGCGGCTAACTATGGCTACACCTTC
CDR3aa: CASKLGAANYGYTF

v_gene: TRBV27
abundance: NA
d_gene: NA
j_gene: TRBJ2-1
CDR3nt: TGTGCCAGCAGTAGCCCGGGGCGGAGGGGATACAATGAGCAGTTCTTC
CDR3aa: CASSSPGRRGYNEQFF